This TCR beta chain was sequenced for a study of blood T cells in healthy people across ages. For the study at large: There was about one barcoded beta molecule captured by template switching per two T cells.

Per sample, extraction of total RNA gave at least 6 micrograms in every case. A J-beta primer mix and a sample-barcoded 5' primer were used in a second PCR of about 6 to 12 cycles. A template-switch adaptor with 12 random nucleotides tagged each cDNA molecule. One entry per CDR3 protein results from TCRdb running MiXCR on the 5' RACE reads. The table records 1.5 million to 2 million distinct CDR3 sequences, 49% of them present only once. The sample holds a few counts of this clonotype. The antigen remains undetermined. Findings of the study overall: Strongly correlated with naive T cell percentage was TCR beta diversity.

Germline CDR1 is SGHRS and CDR2 is YFSETQ. V shed 3 bases, J shed 2 bases, and the junction held 15 bases outside the gene matches. The CDR3 covers 18 residues. The receptor's source is a woman aged 35 to 49 in good health. The source material was blood. This sequence joins TRBV5-1 and TRBJ2-3, with 7 nucleotides matching TRBD2. Here the CDR3 DNA reads TGCGCCAGCAGCTGGGGATTGCTTCGGGAGGAGAACACAGATACGCAGTATTTT. It specifies CASSWGLLREENTDTQYF.